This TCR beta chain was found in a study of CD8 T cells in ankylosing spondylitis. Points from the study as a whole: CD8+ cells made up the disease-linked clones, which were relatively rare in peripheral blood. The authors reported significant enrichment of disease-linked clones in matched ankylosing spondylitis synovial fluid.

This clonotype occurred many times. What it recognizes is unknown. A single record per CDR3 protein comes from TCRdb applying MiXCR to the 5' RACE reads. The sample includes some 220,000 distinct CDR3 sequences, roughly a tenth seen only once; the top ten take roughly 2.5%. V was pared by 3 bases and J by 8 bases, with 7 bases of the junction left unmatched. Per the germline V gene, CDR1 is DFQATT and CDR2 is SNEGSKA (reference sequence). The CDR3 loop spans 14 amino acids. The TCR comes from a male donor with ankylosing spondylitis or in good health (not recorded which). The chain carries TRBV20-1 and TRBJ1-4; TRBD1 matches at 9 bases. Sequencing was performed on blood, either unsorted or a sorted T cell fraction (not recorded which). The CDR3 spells CSARATGGIEKLFF. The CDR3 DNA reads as TGCAGTGCTAGGGCGACAGGGGGGATCGAAAAACTGTTTTTT.